The T cell receptor beta chain described here comes from a study of Graves' ophthalmopathy and Graves' hyperthyroidism listed by TCRdb under 2018. About the study as a whole: Peripheral blood was collected before any treatment was given, at the time of initial diagnosis. The study used TCR beta repertoire signatures to distinguish Graves' ophthalmopathy from Graves' hyperthyroidism and to predict progression to ophthalmopathy. In total, 135 blood samples were TCR-sequenced: 40 to 45 ophthalmopathy, roughly 80 hyperthyroidism and roughly 17 hyperthyroidism-to-ophthalmopathy patients. A discovery set of more than 90 patients (43 ophthalmopathy, 57 stable hyperthyroidism) was enrolled to explore V-J signatures distinguishing ophthalmopathy from hyperthyroidism. An independent validation cohort comprised some 19 hyperthyroidism patients and over 15 patients who later progressed from hyperthyroidism to ophthalmopathy. In a handful of hyperthyroidism patients, the T-cell repertoire of thyroid tissue was compared with the T-cell repertoire of blood. Following sampling, methimazole starting at 30 mg daily was administered to hyperthyroidism patients, and high-dose intravenous methylprednisolone was administered to ophthalmopathy patients. The full study reports these points: In validation, the model predicted ophthalmopathy progression with 70.59% sensitivity and approximately 75% specificity; 12 predicted patients were CT-confirmed with GO in a median of about 6.2 months. The 13-signature model separated ophthalmopathy from stable hyperthyroidism with around 90% sensitivity and just under 84% specificity in cross-validation, and 80%/75% in the test set. Among expanded thyroid clonotypes with frequency above 0.001, most also showed up in blood, which suggests that blood repertoires may reflect the thyroid immune response. No statistical method was used to predetermine the sample size, and group allocation was not hidden from the investigators.

TCR beta CDR3 regions were amplified from RNA transcripts for repertoire sequencing. HTBI primers and the Qiagen OneStep RT-PCR kit were used in a first-round RT-PCR, which was followed by a second-round multiplex PCR, size selection and purification. Libraries were sequenced paired-end with 100 bp reads on an Illumina HiSeq2000. As for the authors' bioinformatics: SOAPnuke was used to process the reads, removing any read that contained adapters or uncalled bases, had a mean Phred below 15, or lacked an exact match to the constant primer or identifier. High-quality paired reads were merged with COPE v1.2.5. Each unique nucleotide sequence was treated as a clonotype, and MiTCR v1.1 was used to align the clonotypes to the IMGT TRB V, D and J references. The analysis was limited to V-J combinations with a frequency above 0.0001, which together covered 99.2% of repertoires. For each V-J combination, a TCR clonal expansion and chaos score was defined as F50 clonal expansion divided by the chaos observed in the TCRdist matrix. Welch's t-statistics and random forest were used to reduce features to about 14 V-J combinations, which were fed into a naive Bayes classifier. The Morisita-Horn index was used to measure how similar the thyroid and blood repertoires were. Using fastp at Q25 and MiXCR, TCRdb reprocessed the public reads and kept productive beta chains. Entries are consolidated by CDR3 protein sequence, retaining the most common genes and DNA. Here the V and J calls rest on TCRdb's processing, not on the authors' analysis. The sample table holds 200,000 to 250,000 distinct CDR3 sequences, of which about 47% were seen once. The ten largest clones add up to around 47% of the sample.

Patients with ophthalmopathy had moderately to severely active disease, with a Clinical Activity Score of 3 or more, a NOSPECS grade of 4 or more, and a disease duration of less than 3 months. Patients with other autoimmune diseases, uncontrolled infections, pregnancy or lactation were excluded from the study. Diagnosis relied on clinical symptoms, serum thyroxine, TRAb, thyroid ultrasound and orbital computed tomography. PBMCs were isolated from about 10 ml of fresh peripheral blood by Ficoll-Paque density gradient centrifugation. Total RNA was extracted with Trizol reagent and quality-checked on an Agilent 2100 Bioanalyzer. This clonotype was detected only a few times. It has no known antigen specificity. No much larger clone is present one base from it, and per-base qualities are unavailable. Sequences were obtained from peripheral blood. This clonotype was sampled from an adult man with Graves' ophthalmopathy.

The CDR3 region reads CASSARQGAGANVLTF. Read as DNA, the sequence is TGTGCCAGCAGCGCCAGACAGGGTGCTGGGGCCAACGTCCTGACTTTC. This sequence uses TRBV7-3 and TRBJ2-6, with 7 bases matching TRBD1. V loses 5 bases at its end and J loses 2 bases; junction bases beyond the gene matches: 6. There are 16 amino acids in the CDR3, from cysteine to phenylalanine inclusive. The entry retains the CDR3 DNA only, 48 bases that are in frame from base 1. From the germline V gene, CDR1 is SGHTA and CDR2 is FQGTGA.